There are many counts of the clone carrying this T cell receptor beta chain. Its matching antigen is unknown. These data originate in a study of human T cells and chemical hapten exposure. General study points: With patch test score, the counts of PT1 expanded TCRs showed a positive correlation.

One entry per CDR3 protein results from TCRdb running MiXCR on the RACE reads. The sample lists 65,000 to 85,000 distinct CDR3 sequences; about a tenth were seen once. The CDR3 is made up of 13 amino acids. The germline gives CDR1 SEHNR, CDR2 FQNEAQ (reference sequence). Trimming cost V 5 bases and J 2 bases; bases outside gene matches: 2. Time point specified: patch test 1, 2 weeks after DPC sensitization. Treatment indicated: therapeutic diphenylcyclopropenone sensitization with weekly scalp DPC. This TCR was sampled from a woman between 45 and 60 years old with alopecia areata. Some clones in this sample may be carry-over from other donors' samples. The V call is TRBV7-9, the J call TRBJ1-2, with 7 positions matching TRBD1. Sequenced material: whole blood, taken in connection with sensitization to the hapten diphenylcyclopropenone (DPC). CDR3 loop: CASSLQGNYGYTF. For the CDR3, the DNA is TGTGCCAGCAGCCTACAGGGGAACTATGGCTACACCTTC.